The source of this T cell receptor beta chain is a study of shared T cell receptors in the human thymus. Unmatched junction bases numbered 12, after V lost 8 bases and J lost 4 bases. The CDR3 extends over 16 amino acids. The V gene's germline CDR1 is MNHEY and CDR2 SMNVEV (reference sequence). Using immunoSEQ multiplex PCR, the repertoire was profiled, and TCRdb retains in-frame clones only, with some absent. The repertoire holds 640,000 or so clones, with over 75% as singletons. The sample was also linked to a second study, of human thymus T cells. Per that study: An apparent bias in V and J gene usage was seen in thymic and blood repertoires.

The chain employs TRBV27 and TRBJ2-7; TRBD2 agrees at 12 bases. The receptor comes from a boy under three years old with a congenital heart defect. Sequencing was performed on thymocytes. Here the CDR3 reads CASRPTGLAGRYEQYF. DNA for the CDR3: TGTGCCAGCCGGCCAACAGGACTAGCGGGACGGTACGAGCAGTACTTC.